This T cell receptor (beta chain) was recovered during a study of T cell responses to AZD1222 COVID-19 vaccine. Study results and limitations: The study reported that nearly half of spike-specific TCRs target unmutated variant regions. The number of AZD1222 recipients seropositive at baseline was only 6 or 7.

TCRdb's copy holds only in-frame clones and misses some; the assay was immunoSEQ multiplex PCR. The top ten hold more than 4% of the sample, which has roughly 120,000 clones, around 90% seen once. To note about this clone: Antigen specificity is unknown.

CDR1 and CDR2 from the germline V gene are SGHTA and FQGTGA. The CDR3 runs 16 residues. After removal of 0 bases from V and 1 base from J, the junction contained 2 bases not matched to a gene. The TCR comes from an adult in good health. The rearrangement links TRBV7-3 to TRBJ2-2, with 7 nucleotides matching TRBD1. The sequenced sample was peripheral blood, obtained on day 0 of AZD1222 vaccination. This chain's CDR3 is CASSLTGQKNTGELFF. Here the CDR3 DNA reads TGTGCCAGCAGCTTAACGGGACAGAAGAACACCGGGGAGCTGTTTTTT.